This T cell receptor (beta chain) was sequenced for a study of blood T cell repertoires in COVID-19. Turning to the study itself: T cells, B-cell-depleted T cells, or PBMCs provided the cDNA or gDNA that served as material.

Measured with immunoSEQ multiplex PCR; TCRdb has only the in-frame clones, and not every one. This sample yields under 250,000 clones, of which around 86% are seen a single time; approximately 7% belongs to the top ten. This CDR3 is 16 amino acids long. Trimming removed 4 bases at V and 9 bases at J, with 20 bases between. Germline lookup yields CDR1 SGHDT and CDR2 YYEEEE. This receptor was obtained from an older woman with active or convalescent COVID-19. The sample taken for sequencing was peripheral blood. J is TRBJ1-6 and V is TRBV5-6; possibly TRBD1 for D (5 bases). This chain's CDR3 is CASSPHAGRSGSPLHF. The CDR3 coding sequence is TGTGCCAGCAGCCCACATGCGGGGCGGAGTGGTTCACCCCTCCACTTT. The full variable domain, in which reference TRBV5-6 and TRBJ1-6 provide the parts outside the CDR3, is DAGVTQSPTHLIKTRGQQVTLRCSPKSGHDTVSWYQQALGQGPQFIFQYYEEEERQRGNFPDRFSGHQFPNYSSELNVNALLLGDSALYLCASSPHAGRSGSPLHFGNGTRLTVT.